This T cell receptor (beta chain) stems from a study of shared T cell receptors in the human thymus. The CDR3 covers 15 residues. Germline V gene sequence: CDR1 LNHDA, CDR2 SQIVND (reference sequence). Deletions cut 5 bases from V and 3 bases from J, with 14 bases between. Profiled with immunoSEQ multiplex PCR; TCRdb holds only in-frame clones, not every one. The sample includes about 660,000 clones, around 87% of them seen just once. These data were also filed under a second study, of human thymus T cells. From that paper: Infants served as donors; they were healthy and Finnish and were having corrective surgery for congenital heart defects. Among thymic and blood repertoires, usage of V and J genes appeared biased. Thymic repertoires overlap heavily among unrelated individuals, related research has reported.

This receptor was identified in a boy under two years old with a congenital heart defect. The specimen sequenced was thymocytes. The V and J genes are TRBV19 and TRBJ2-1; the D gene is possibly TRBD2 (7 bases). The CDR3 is CASSGREGGYNEQFF. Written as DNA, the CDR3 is TGTGCCAGTAGTGGAAGGGAGGGGGGCTACAATGAGCAGTTCTTC.